The 10 T cell receptor beta chains presented below share a single source sample, sequenced in a study of blood T cell repertoires in COVID-19. The data were produced by immunoSEQ multiplex PCR, yet TCRdb's version contains in-frame clones alone and is incomplete. The table records 190,000 or so clones, about nine tenths of them present only once. Sequencing was done on a sample of PBMCs or T cells enriched from blood (not recorded which). These receptors were obtained from a woman in her twenties or thirties who had recovered from COVID-19.

The rearrangement uses TRBV7-2 and TRBJ2-3; 8 bases agree with TRBD1. The V and J ends lost 4 bases and 5 bases, in that order; junction bases with no gene match: 8. Germline V CDR1 and CDR2: SGHTA, FQGNSA. This CDR3 is 15 amino acids long. The CDR3 is CASSSQGAGGDTQYF. As DNA, the CDR3 is TGTGCCAGCAGCTCCCAGGGGGCCGGGGGAGATACGCAGTATTTT.

The chain combines TRBV29-1 with TRBJ2-3; D perhaps matches TRBD2 (6 bases). Germline V CDR1 and CDR2: SQVTM, ANQGSEA. This CDR3 has 14 amino acids. V was shortened by 6 bases and J by 3 bases, with 16 bases between the two germline ends. DNA of the CDR3: TGCAGCGTGGGGGAGGTGGGGATGACAGATACGCAGTATTTT. Encoded protein: CSVGEVGMTDTQYF.

V usage is TRBV5-1 and J usage is TRBJ1-2, with 7 bases fitting TRBD1. In germline, CDR1 is SGHRS, CDR2 YFSETQ. CDR3 length: 14 residues. With V trimmed by 0 bases and J by 3 bases, 2 bases remained unmatched. CDR3 region: CASSLEQGDYGYTF. In nucleotides, the CDR3 is TGCGCCAGCAGCTTGGAGCAGGGGGACTATGGCTACACCTTC.

J is TRBJ2-3 and V is TRBV20-1; D is ambiguous. V lost 5 bases to trimming and J lost 0 bases, with 3 bases between them. The CDR3 spans 11 residues. CDR1 is DFQATT and CDR2 is SNEGSKA in the germline V gene (reference sequence). The CDR3 bases are TGCAGTGCTCATAGCACAGATACGCAGTATTTT. Encoded protein: CSAHSTDTQYF.

CDR3 residues: CASSLEVRFHNEQFF. CDR3 coding DNA: TGCGCCAGCAGCTTGGAGGTGAGGTTTCACAATGAGCAGTTCTTC. The chain combines TRBV5-1 with TRBJ2-1; D gene unclear. In germline, CDR1 is SGHRS, CDR2 YFSETQ. The CDR3 has 15 amino acids. The V end lost 0 bases, the J end lost 5 bases, and 12 bases lay between the germline ends. The full variable domain, with the rest looked up from reference TRBV5-1 and TRBJ2-1, is KAGVTQTPRYLIKTRGQQVTLSCSPISGHRSVSWYQQTPGQGLQFLFEYFSETQRNKGNFPGRFSGRQFSNSRSEMNVSTLELGDSALYLCASSLEVRFHNEQFFGPGTRLTVL.

J is TRBJ2-7 and V is TRBV3-1 (or the pseudogene TRBV3-2); 11 positions match TRBD1. V was clipped by 4 bases and J by 6 bases; unmatched bases: 8. The CDR3 contains 15 residues. Germline CDR1 reads LGHDT; CDR2 reads YNNKEL (reference sequence). The CDR3 loop is CASSPSGDRGGEQYF. The CDR3 DNA is TGTGCCAGCAGCCCAAGTGGGGACAGGGGGGGCGAGCAGTACTTC.

The chain carries TRBV18 and TRBJ1-4; 8 bases match TRBD1. J lost 0 bases, V lost 3 bases, and 3 bases had no gene match. The CDR3 has 16 residues. Germline CDR1 KGHSH, CDR2 LQKENI. CDR3 amino acids: CASSPSQGATNEKLFF. The DNA of the CDR3 is TGTGCCAGCTCACCCTCACAGGGGGCAACTAATGAAAAACTGTTTTTT.

The V and J genes are TRBV6-2 or TRBV6-3 and TRBJ1-1; TRBD1 is a possible D gene (5 bases). This CDR3 contains 13 residues. In germline, CDR1 is MNHEY, CDR2 SVGEGT. Trimming pared 5 bases from V and 7 bases from J, leaving 14 bases between. Here the CDR3 reads CASSMALTVEAFF. DNA for the CDR3: TGTGCCAGCAGTATGGCCCTGACAGTTGAAGCTTTCTTT.

The gene calls are TRBV7-3 and TRBJ1-2, with D unresolved. V lost 5 bases and J lost 2, with 15 bases in between. Germline CDR1 SGHTA, CDR2 FQGTGA. The CDR3 covers 15 residues. CDR3 protein: CASSHSGPANYGYTF. The CDR3 DNA sequence: TGTGCCAGCAGCCATTCGGGTCCGGCGAACTATGGCTACACCTTC.

This clone was seen only once. As DNA, the CDR3 is TGTGCCAGCAGTCTGGACAGGGGAGGCACTGAAGCTTTCTTT. Encoded protein: CASSLDRGGTEAFF. V usage is TRBV27 and J usage is TRBJ1-1; 9 bases are shared with TRBD1. The CDR3 runs 14 residues. V lost 5 bases, J lost 4 bases, and 5 bases stayed unmatched. CDR1 is MNHEY and CDR2 is SMNVEV in the germline V gene (reference sequence).